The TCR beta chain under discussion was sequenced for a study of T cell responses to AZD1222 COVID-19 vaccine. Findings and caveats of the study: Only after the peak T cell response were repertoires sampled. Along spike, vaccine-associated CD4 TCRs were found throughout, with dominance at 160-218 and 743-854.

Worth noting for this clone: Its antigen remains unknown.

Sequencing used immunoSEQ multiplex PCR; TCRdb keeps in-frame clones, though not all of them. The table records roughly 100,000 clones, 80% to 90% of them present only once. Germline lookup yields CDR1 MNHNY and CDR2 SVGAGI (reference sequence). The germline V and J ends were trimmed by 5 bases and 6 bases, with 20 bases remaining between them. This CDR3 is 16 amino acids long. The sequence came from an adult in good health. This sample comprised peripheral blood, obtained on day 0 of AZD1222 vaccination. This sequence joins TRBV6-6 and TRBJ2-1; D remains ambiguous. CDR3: CASSLRAPTEFNEQFF. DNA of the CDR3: TGTGCCAGCAGTCTTAGGGCCCCTACCGAGTTCAATGAGCAGTTCTTC.